This T cell receptor beta chain was documented in a study of T cells in Graves' hyperthyroidism and ophthalmopathy. Overall study context: Specimen type is peripheral blood, collected at initial diagnosis prior to any treatment. Findings and caveats of the study: Model output signaled ophthalmopathy a median approximately 6 months ahead of onset.

Trimming shortened V by 0 bases and J by 3 bases, and 9 bases separated the two germline ends. Looked up from germline, CDR1 is SGHKS and CDR2 is YYEKEE (reference sequence). This CDR3 spans 14 amino acids. Concerning this clonotype itself: Antigen specificity is unknown.

Amplification of TCR beta CDR3 regions used RNA as the template. TCR CDR3 regions were first amplified by RT-PCR with HTBI primers. TCRdb reprocessed the multiplex PCR reads with MiXCR, giving one entry per CDR3 protein. The sample has more than 500,000 distinct CDR3 sequences, approximately 14% seen once. The clonotype comes from a woman aged 40 to 50 with Graves' ophthalmopathy. Material for sequencing was blood. The chain uses TRBV5-5 and TRBJ1-2, with TRBD1 as a possible D gene (5 bases). CDR3 DNA sequence: TGTGCCAGCAGCTTGGTCTGGGGGGACTATGGCTACACCTTC. Protein: CASSLVWGDYGYTF.